This entry lists 10 T cell receptor beta chains sequenced from one sample in a study of cytomegalovirus exposure and HLA in healthy donors. Sequencing used immunoSEQ multiplex PCR; TCRdb keeps in-frame clones, though not all of them. The sample lists 200,000 to 250,000 clones; roughly 91% were seen once. Sequenced sample: PBMCs. The receptors come from a woman between 18 and 29 years old in good health and CMV-seropositive.

V usage is TRBV20-1 and J usage is TRBJ2-3; a weak D match, TRBD1 (6 bases). Trimming took 3 bases from V and 14 from J, leaving 12 bases between them. Per the germline V gene, CDR1 is DFQATT and CDR2 is SNEGSKA (reference sequence). The length of the CDR3 is 10 residues. The CDR3 protein is CSASSRGWYF. The CDR3 DNA is TGCAGTGCTAGCTCTAGGGGGTGGTATTTT.

The rearrangement uses TRBV2 and TRBJ2-5; TRBD1 agrees at 7 bases. The junction had 7 bases not matched to a gene; V was cut back by 4 bases and J by 5 bases. The CDR3 length is 14 residues. The germline gives CDR1 SNHLY, CDR2 FYNNEI. CDR3 residues: CASSALRGRETQYF. In DNA, the CDR3 is TGTGCCAGCAGTGCCCTTAGGGGGCGCGAGACCCAGTACTTC.

This chain connects TRBV7-9 to TRBJ1-1; D perhaps matches TRBD1 (6 bases). The CDR3 is 13 residues long. V gave up 1 base and J gave up 8 bases, with 11 bases separating them. Per germline, CDR1 SEHNR and CDR2 FQNEAQ (reference sequence). This CDR3 reads CASSLGTESEAFF. The CDR3 nucleotides are TGTGCCAGCAGCTTAGGGACAGAAAGCGAAGCTTTCTTT.

The rearrangement links TRBV11-2 to TRBJ2-2, with a possible D match to TRBD2 (5 bases). The CDR3 totals 15 residues. V was shortened by 1 base and J by 5 bases, with 11 bases between the two germline ends. Germline lookup yields CDR1 SGHAT and CDR2 FQNNGV. The chain's CDR3 is CASSLVRAATGELFF. The CDR3 bases are TGTGCCAGCAGCTTAGTGCGAGCGGCGACCGGGGAGCTGTTTTTT.

This clone was picked up one time. The gene calls are TRBV18 and TRBJ2-7, with D perhaps TRBD1 (5 bases). The CDR3 totals 16 residues. Between the trimmed V and J ends, which lost 3 bases and 4 bases, there was a span of 19 bases. The V gene's germline CDR1 is KGHSH and CDR2 LQKENI. CDR3 nucleotide sequence: TGTGCCAGCTCACCGACAGTTGGGAATTTAGTGTACGAGCAGTACTTC. Its protein product is CASSPTVGNLVYEQYF.

This clone showed up just once. The rearrangement links TRBV18 to TRBJ1-5; D unclear. CDR1 and CDR2 from the germline V gene are KGHSH and LQKENI. The length of the CDR3 is 15 residues. The V gene lost 3 bases and the J gene lost 2 bases, with 11 bases spanning the gap. Here the CDR3 reads CASSPRGGGNQPQHF. In DNA form, the CDR3 reads TGTGCCAGCTCACCGCGGGGTGGTGGCAATCAGCCCCAGCATTTT.

The chain has TRBV6-6 and TRBJ2-1; possibly TRBD2 for D (6 bases). The V and J ends lost 5 bases and 6 bases respectively, with 17 bases between them. The CDR3 length is 15 residues. Germline lookup yields CDR1 MNHNY and CDR2 SVGAGI (reference sequence). CDR3 loop: CASSGGTSLGNEQFF. Here the CDR3 DNA reads TGTGCCAGCAGTGGGGGGACTTCCCTTGGCAATGAGCAGTTCTTC.

The chain has TRBV19 and TRBJ2-7, with 7 bases matching TRBD1. The V gene end was trimmed by 4 bases and the J gene end by 2 bases; junction bases not matched to a gene: 5. This CDR3 comprises 14 residues. CDR1 and CDR2 (germline): LNHDA, SQIVND (reference sequence). The CDR3 DNA reads as TGTGCCAGTAGTAAGGGACAGAGCGCCTACGAGCAGTACTTC. It codes for CASSKGQSAYEQYF.

The rearrangement uses TRBV7-9 and TRBJ1-3; 7 bases agree with TRBD1. Trimming took 5 bases from V and 0 from J; bases not matched to a gene: 4. CDR1 is SEHNR, CDR2 FQNEAQ, per germline (reference sequence). The CDR3 contains 15 residues. The CDR3 sequence: CASSQDRASGNTIYF. The CDR3 DNA reads TGTGCCAGCAGCCAAGACAGGGCCTCTGGAAACACCATATATTTT.

The gene calls are TRBV6-5 and TRBJ2-1, with 11 bases fitting TRBD1. The CDR3 is 13 amino acids. CDR1 is MNHEY, CDR2 SVGAGI, per germline. V dropped 6 bases and J dropped 6; count of bases not matched to a gene: 1. The CDR3, as DNA: TGTGCCAGCAGCGGACAGGGGGCCAATGAGCAGTTCTTC. Protein sequence: CASSGQGANEQFF.